This entry concerns a single TCR beta chain. This sample is drawn from a study of graft-versus-host responses after intestinal transplantation. This CDR3 contains 12 residues. Germline V gives CDR1 SGHAT, CDR2 FQNNGV. V was clipped by 8 bases and J by 6 bases, with 11 bases between them. Stimulators, 200,000 irradiated and violet-dye-labeled cells, were plated with 200,000 CFSE-labeled responder cells. The assay was immunoSEQ multiplex PCR, and TCRdb's table has in-frame clones only and misses some. The repertoire holds 20,000 to 25,000 clones, with around two fifths as singletons. The origin of this receptor is a human patient who was an organ donor for intestinal transplantation. The rearrangement uses TRBV11-2 and TRBJ1-5; tentative D call: TRBD1 (5 bases). The sample here was alloreactive CD8+ T cells from a mixed lymphocyte reaction culture, taken before transplantation. Indicated subset: CFSE-low proliferating T cells sorted from approximately 6-day pre-transplant mixed lymphocyte reaction (GvH or HvG direction). The CDR3 DNA reads TGTGCCAGCGCAGGTGGGGGTCAGCCCCAGCATTTT. It yields the protein CASAGGGQPQHF.